These T cell receptor beta chains were read from a single sample in a study of OX40 agonist ivuxolimab in advanced cancers. Measured with immunoSEQ multiplex PCR; TCRdb has only the in-frame clones, and not every one. There are 50,000 to 55,000 clones in the sample; roughly nine tenths occur only once, and under 13% lies in the top ten. The sequences come from CD4+ or CD8+ T cells sorted from blood, collected in a trial of the OX40 agonist ivuxolimab. The receptors derive from an adult with an advanced solid tumor such as melanoma, head and neck, liver or kidney cancer. Both conserved end residues are part of each CDR3. The D gene is left open where the match is weak. A row's size may be missing; if present it is once, few, many or a size class.

>-|TRBV4-1|-|TRBJ2-7
TGCGCCAACCCGATGGAGAGGTTC
CANPMERF
>TRBD1|TRBV30|-|TRBJ1-5
TGTGCCTGGAGTAGGGCAGGGGGGGGGTTTGACCCCCAGCATTTT
CAWSRAGGGFDPQHF
>-|TRBV10-2|once|TRBJ2-3
TGCGCCAGCAGTGTGGGGTCGGCCACAGATACGCAGTATTTT
CASSVGSATDTQYF
>-|TRBV10-3|-|TRBJ2-3
TGTGCCATCAGCACAGGGCTCGGCACAGATACGCAGTATTTT
CAISTGLGTDTQYF
>TRBD1|TRBV27|once|TRBJ2-2
TGTGCCAGCAGTCCCGATCTGGGACAGGGATCGAACACCGGGGAGCTGTTTTTT
CASSPDLGQGSNTGELFF
>TRBD1|TRBV19|-|TRBJ2-2
TGTGCCAGTAGTACCCCAACCGGGACAGGGTCCACCGGGGAGCTGTTTTTT
CASSTPTGTGSTGELFF
>-|TRBV4-2|-|TRBJ1-5
TGTGCCAGCAGCCAAGATTTGGGGGGGAGCAATCAGCCCCAGCATTTT
CASSQDLGGSNQPQHF
>-|TRBV28|-|TRBJ2-1
TGTGCCAGCAGCCCCGGGACCGTTTTCTACAATGAGCAGTTCTTC
CASSPGTVFYNEQFF
>-|TRBV6-6|-|TRBJ2-3
TGTGCCAGCAGTTATCGCACAGATACGCAGTATTTT
CASSYRTDTQYF
>-|TRBV7-8|-|TRBJ2-1
TGTGCCAGCAGCTTAGGGTGGGGGAGCGATGAGCAGTTCTTC
CASSLGWGSDEQFF
>TRBD1|TRBV5-4|-|TRBJ1-2
TGTGCCAGCAGCGCCGGGACAGACTTTACCTATGGCTACACCTTC
CASSAGTDFTYGYTF
>-|TRBV5-5|-|TRBJ1-1
TGTGCCAGCACCCCCTTTCGTATGAACACTGAAGCTTTCTTT
CASTPFRMNTEAFF
>-|TRBV7-2|-|TRBJ2-7
TGTGCCAGCAGCCTCCGGGTTTACCCCTACGAGCAGTACTTC
CASSLRVYPYEQYF
>-|TRBV19|-|TRBJ2-7
TGTGCCAGTAGTATGGGGGCAGCCGCTTTGGAGCAGTACTTC
CASSMGAAALEQYF
>TRBD2|TRBV6-5|-|TRBJ2-1
TGTGCCAGCAGTGGGCGGGGGGTGCGGGAGCAGTTCTTC
CASSGRGVREQFF
>-|TRBV5-4|-|TRBJ2-7
TGTGCCAGCAGCTGGGGGTGGGAGTTCGGCGAGCAGTACTTC
CASSWGWEFGEQYF
>-|TRBV4-1|-|TRBJ2-3
TGCGCCAGCAGCCAAGATTTCTATACCACAGATACGCAGTATTTT
CASSQDFYTTDTQYF
>-|TRBV10-3|-|TRBJ2-2
TGTGCCATCAGTGAGTCTATGGCCGGGGAGCTGTTTTTT
CAISESMAGELFF
>-|TRBV28|-|TRBJ1-3
TGTGCCGGCATCCCTAGCTCTGGAAACACCATATATTTT
CAGIPSSGNTIYF
>TRBD2|TRBV5-4|-|TRBJ2-3
TGTGCCAGCAGCCGAGGACTAGCGGGAGTCACAGATACGCAGTATTTT
CASSRGLAGVTDTQYF
>TRBD1|TRBV10-3|-|TRBJ2-1
TGTGCCATCAGTGTACCGGGACAGGGAGCCAATGAGCAGTTCTTC
CAISVPGQGANEQFF
>-|TRBV7-9|few|TRBJ1-5
TGTGCCAGCAGCTTAAACTATCAGCCCCAGCATTTT
CASSLNYQPQHF
>TRBD1|TRBV18|-|TRBJ1-1
TGTGCCAGCTCACCACAGGGGACAGGACCCTTGGGTGAAGCTTTCTTT
CASSPQGTGPLGEAFF
>TRBD2|TRBV5-4|-|TRBJ2-7
TGTGCCAGCAGCTCAAGACTAGCGGGAGTCGAGCAGTACTTC
CASSSRLAGVEQYF
>-|TRBV13|-|TRBJ1-1
TGTGCCAGCAGCTCTTCCCCGAGCTCCGGGGGGACTGAAGCTTTCTTT
CASSSSPSSGGTEAFF
>TRBD1|TRBV11-2|-|TRBJ2-7
TGTGCCAGCAGCTTAGCGGGACAGGGAATGTGGGAGCAGTACTTC
CASSLAGQGMWEQYF
>TRBD1|TRBV11-2|-|TRBJ2-7
TGTGCCAGCAGCTCTCAGGGGGACTCCTACGAGCAGTACTTC
CASSSQGDSYEQYF
>TRBD1|TRBV7-2|-|TRBJ1-2
TGTGCCAGCAGCCCCTCGACAGGGGTCTATGGCTACACCTTC
CASSPSTGVYGYTF
>-|TRBV6-6|once|TRBJ2-3
TGTGCCAGCAGTTACTCATCGGGGCCGCTGAGTACGCAGTATTTT
CASSYSSGPLSTQYF
>TRBD1|TRBV11-2|-|TRBJ1-2
TGTGCCAGCAGCCTGGACAGGCCCACTAACTATGGCTACACCTTC
CASSLDRPTNYGYTF
>-|TRBV6-4|-|TRBJ2-5
TGTGCCAGCAGTCCGCAAGAGACCCAGTACTTC
CASSPQETQYF
>TRBD1|TRBV5-1|-|TRBJ2-5
TGCGCCAGCAGCGCCGGGACAGGGAGGCCAGAGACCCAGTACTTC
CASSAGTGRPETQYF
>-|TRBV4-1|-|TRBJ1-4
TGCGCCAGCAGCCAAGATCAGGTCGGGGGAATGGAAAAACTGTTTTTT
CASSQDQVGGMEKLFF
>-|TRBV6-1|-|TRBJ1-1
TGTGCCAGCAGTGAAGGGAGACGATCAGCTTTCTTT
CASSEGRRSAFF
>-|TRBV5-6|-|TRBJ2-6
TGTGCCAGCAGCTCGCGAGGGCGGGCTGGGGCCAACGTCCTGACTTTC
CASSSRGRAGANVLTF
>TRBD2|TRBV18|few|TRBJ2-7
TGTGCCAGCTCACCGAGGACTAGCGGGAGGAACGAGCAGTACTTC
CASSPRTSGRNEQYF
>-|TRBV28|-|TRBJ1-6
TGTGCCAGCAGTTTCGGTGTTAGCTCCTATAATTCACCCCTCCACTTT
CASSFGVSSYNSPLHF
>TRBD2|TRBV5-5|-|TRBJ2-1
TGTGCCAGCAGCCGAAGGAGCGGGGGCCACAATGAGCAGTTCTTC
CASSRRSGGHNEQFF
>-|TRBV5-1|-|TRBJ1-1
TGCGCCAGCAGCTTATCCGGGGGATCCGAAGCTTTCTTT
CASSLSGGSEAFF
>-|TRBV14|few|TRBJ1-1
TGTGCCAGCAGCCCAGGGGAGTTCGCTGAAGCTTTCTTT
CASSPGEFAEAFF
>TRBD1|TRBV15|-|TRBJ1-2
TGTGCCACCAGCAGAGAAGTGCAGGGGGCTGTGGTTTCCTATGGCTACACCTTC
CATSREVQGAVVSYGYTF
>TRBD1|TRBV7-6|-|TRBJ2-5
TGTGCCAGCAGCCCCAGGACAGGTCAAGAGACCCAGTACTTC
CASSPRTGQETQYF
>-|TRBV7-2|-|TRBJ2-1
TGTGCCAGCAGCTTATGGTCCAGCTCCTACAATGAGCAGTTCTTC
CASSLWSSSYNEQFF
>-|TRBV2|-|TRBJ1-1
TGTGCCAGCAGTGTAGGGTTTGAAGGCACTGAAGCTTTCTTT
CASSVGFEGTEAFF
>-|TRBV2|-|TRBJ2-6
TGTGCCAGCAGTACAGGGCCCCCTGGGGCCAACGTCCTGACTTTC
CASSTGPPGANVLTF